A single sample gave rise to the 6 T cell receptor beta chains below, sequenced in a study of response to subunit inactivated influenza vaccine. One entry per CDR3 protein, called by TCRdb with MiXCR from the RT-PCR reads. In the table there are about 150,000 distinct CDR3 sequences, around 10% of which are singletons. Sequencing used CD8+ T cells sorted from PBMCs, obtained around 25 months after vaccination. These receptors were taken from a man between 50 and 75 years old who received an inactivated influenza vaccine.

This clonotype showed up just a few times. CDR3 in DNA: TGTGCCAGCAGCTTTGGGACCTCTAGCACAGATACGCAGTATTTT. It yields the protein CASSFGTSSTDTQYF. The rearrangement joins TRBV7-8 to TRBJ2-3, with D perhaps given as TRBD1 or TRBD2 (5 bases each). This CDR3 has 15 residues. The V end lost 3 bases, the J end lost 0 bases, and 10 bases lay between the germline ends. Germline V gives CDR1 SGHVS, CDR2 FQNEAQ.

CDR3 region: CASSPLGGGASDTQYF. As DNA, the CDR3 is TGTGCCAGCAGTCCCCTGGGGGGGGGAGCTAGTGATACGCAGTATTTT. The genes are TRBV12-3 or TRBV12-4 and TRBJ2-3; 7 bases line up with TRBD2. This CDR3 spans 16 amino acids. The V gene end was trimmed by 5 bases and the J gene end by 6 bases; junction bases not matched to a gene: 14.

This clonotype was seen a handful of times. The J gene is TRBJ2-1, the V gene TRBV7-9, with D unresolved. The germline V gene encodes CDR1 SEHNR and CDR2 FQNEAQ (reference sequence). There are 12 residues in the CDR3. V lost 1 base and J 12 bases, leaving 10 bases between the germline ends. CDR3 region: CASSLGPSLQFF. The CDR3 nucleotides are TGTGCCAGCAGCTTAGGTCCCTCCCTGCAGTTCTTC. The full variable domain, with the rest looked up from reference TRBV7-9 and TRBJ2-1, is DTGVSQNPRHKITKRGQNVTFRCDPISEHNRLYWYRQTLGQGPEFLTYFQNEAQLEKSRLLSDRFSAERPKGSFSTLEIQRTEQGDSAMYLCASSLGPSLQFFGPGTRLTVL.

This clonotype appeared many times. V usage is TRBV29-1 and J usage is TRBJ2-3, with D hard to call. V gave up 4 bases and J gave up 4 bases, with 9 bases separating them. The CDR3 covers 12 residues. The germline gives CDR1 SQVTM, CDR2 ANQGSEA. CDR3 in DNA: TGCAGCGTTGGGGATCCGGCAGATACGCAGTATTTT. As protein: CSVGDPADTQYF.

The table lists this clonotype with a few counts. The chain recombines TRBV11-2 with TRBJ1-1; TRBD1 is a possible D gene (6 bases). Germline CDR1 and CDR2: SGHAT and FQNNGV. V was cut by 3 bases and J by 0 bases, with 11 bases left in between. The CDR3 length is 15 residues. The CDR3 DNA reads as TGTGCCAGCAGCTTTTCGGGACAAATGAACACTGAAGCTTTCTTT. Translated: CASSFSGQMNTEAFF.

This clonotype occurred a few times. This chain links TRBV6-5 with TRBJ2-5, with D tentatively TRBD1 (6 bases). CDR3 size: 15 residues. From germline, CDR1 is MNHEY and CDR2 SVGAGI. V lost 2 bases and J lost 5, with 15 bases in between. The CDR3 sequence is CASSYRPGAGETQYF. The CDR3 region has the DNA TGTGCCAGCAGTTACAGACCAGGGGCTGGGGAGACCCAGTACTTC.